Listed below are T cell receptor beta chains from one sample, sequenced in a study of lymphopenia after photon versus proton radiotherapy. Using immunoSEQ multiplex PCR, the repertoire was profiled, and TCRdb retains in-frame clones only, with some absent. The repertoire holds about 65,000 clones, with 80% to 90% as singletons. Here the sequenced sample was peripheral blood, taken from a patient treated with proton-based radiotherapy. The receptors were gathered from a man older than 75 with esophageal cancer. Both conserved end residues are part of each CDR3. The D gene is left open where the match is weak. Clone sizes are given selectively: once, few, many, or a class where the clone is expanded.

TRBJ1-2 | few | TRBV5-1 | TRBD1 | TGCGCCAGCAGTCGCGAGAGCCCCAAGACAGGGGGCGCATATGGCTACACCTTC | CASSRESPKTGGAYGYTF
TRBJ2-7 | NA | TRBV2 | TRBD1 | TGTGCCAGCAGTCGGACAGGGGTCTACGAGCAGTACTTC | CASSRTGVYEQYF
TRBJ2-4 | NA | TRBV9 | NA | TGTGCCAGCAGCCCTTCTCCAGGTGGGCTAGCCAAAAACATTCAGTACTTC | CASSPSPGGLAKNIQYF
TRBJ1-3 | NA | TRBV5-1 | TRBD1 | TGCGCCAGCAGCTCGCAGGGGGCCTCTGGAAACACCATATATTTT | CASSSQGASGNTIYF
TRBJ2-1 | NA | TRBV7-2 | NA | TGTGCCAGCAGCTTATGGCGCCGGAATGAGCAGTTCTTC | CASSLWRRNEQFF
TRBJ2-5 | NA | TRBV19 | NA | TGTGCCAGAACGCCATTCGAGGGCAGGCGATACCAAGAGACCCAGTACTTC | CARTPFEGRRYQETQYF
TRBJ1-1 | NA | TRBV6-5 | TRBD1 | TGTGCCAGCAGCCCCAGGGGGCCCGGGACTGAAGCTTTCTTT | CASSPRGPGTEAFF
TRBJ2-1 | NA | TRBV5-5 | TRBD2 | TGTGCCAGCAGCCTGACTAGCGGGGTGTACAATGAGCAGTTCTTC | CASSLTSGVYNEQFF
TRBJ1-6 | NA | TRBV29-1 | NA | TGCAGCGTTGGTCCGGGAGGGAATTCACCCCTCCACTTT | CSVGPGGNSPLHF
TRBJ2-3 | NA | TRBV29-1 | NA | TGCAGCGTCGCCCTTGGGGGGAACACAGATACGCAGTATTTT | CSVALGGNTDTQYF
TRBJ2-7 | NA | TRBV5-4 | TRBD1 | TGTGCCAGCAGCCCGGACAGGGGATCCTACGAGCAGTACTTC | CASSPDRGSYEQYF
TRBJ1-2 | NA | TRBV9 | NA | TGTGCCAGCAGCGTCGGGTGGGCCAGTGGCTACACCTTC | CASSVGWASGYTF
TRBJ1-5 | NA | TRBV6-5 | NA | TGTGCCAGCAGTTACTCAAGACAGGATCAGCCCCAGCATTTT | CASSYSRQDQPQHF
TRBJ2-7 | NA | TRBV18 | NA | TGTGCCAGCTCACACGTCGCGCGGGTGAGGTACGAGCAGTACTTC | CASSHVARVRYEQYF
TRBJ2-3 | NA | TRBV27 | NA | TGTGCCAGCAGTTTGCGGGGACGCAGGATACCAAGAAGCACAGATACGCAGTATTTT | CASSLRGRRIPRSTDTQYF